The 27 T cell receptor beta chains given below trace back to one sample, sequenced in a study of human T cells and chemical hapten exposure. Time point specified: patch test 2, 6 weeks after DPC sensitization. Treatment indicated: therapeutic diphenylcyclopropenone sensitization with weekly scalp DPC. TCRdb re-analysed the RACE reads in MiXCR, keeping a single row per CDR3 protein. This sample has 350,000 to 400,000 distinct CDR3 sequences, with about 6% found just once. The sample consisted of whole blood, taken in connection with sensitization to the hapten diphenylcyclopropenone (DPC). Source of these receptors: a woman aged 18-35 years with alopecia areata. Some clones in this sample may be carry-over from other donors' samples.

This clonotype has a count of ten or more. The chain has TRBV3-1 and TRBJ2-2; 14 bases fit TRBD2. The V segment lost 4 bases and the J segment 0 bases; nucleotides outside the gene matches: 4. The CDR3 has 18 amino acids. CDR1 LGHDT and CDR2 YNNKEL come from the germline V gene (reference sequence). For the CDR3, the DNA is TGTGCCAGCAGCCCCCGACTAGCGGGGGGGTCGAACACCGGGGAGCTGTTTTTT. Its protein is CASSPRLAGGSNTGELFF.

Ten or more counts support this clonotype. The chain has TRBV10-3 and TRBJ2-6, with TRBD1 identical over 9 bases. CDR3 length: 16 residues. The germline V gene has CDR1 ENHRY and CDR2 SYGVKD. J was trimmed by 1 base and V by 8 bases; bases with no gene match: 6. The CDR3 loop reads CAIGRDRESGANVLTF. As DNA, the CDR3 is TGTGCCATCGGGAGGGACAGGGAATCTGGGGCCAACGTCCTGACTTTC.

This clonotype has a handful of counts. The CDR3 region is CASSLGTPTTDTQYF. CDR3 nucleotides: TGCGCCAGCAGCTTAGGGACTCCCACCACAGATACGCAGTATTTT. The rearrangement joins TRBV5-1 to TRBJ2-3; a possible D gene is TRBD2 (6 bases). Germline CDR1 and CDR2: SGHRS and YFSETQ. V shed 2 bases and J shed 2 bases, with 12 bases lying between them. The CDR3 is 15 amino acids.

This clonotype has a count of ten or more. The J gene is TRBJ1-4, the V gene TRBV5-5; perhaps TRBD1 as D (6 bases). Germline CDR1 reads SGHKS; CDR2 reads YYEKEE (reference sequence). The CDR3 is made up of 14 amino acids. V was pared by 3 bases and J by 5 bases, with 11 bases between. The CDR3 bases are TGTGCCAGCAGCTCCGGGACACAGAATGAAAAACTGTTTTTT. This codes for CASSSGTQNEKLFF. Together with reference TRBV5-5 and TRBJ1-4, the CDR3 gives the full variable domain: DAGVTQSPTHLIKTRGQQVTLRCSPISGHKSVSWYQQVLGQGPQFIFQYYEKEERGRGNFPDRFSARQFPNYSSELNVNALLLGDSALYLCASSSGTQNEKLFFGSGTQLSVL.

This clonotype was counted only a few times. CDR3 sequence (DNA): TGCAGTGCTAGAGACACCGGGACCGAGCAGTACTTC. Protein: CSARDTGTEQYF. The chain uses TRBV20-1 and TRBJ2-7; perhaps D is TRBD1 or TRBD2 (5 bases each). Between the trimmed V and J ends, which lost 0 bases and 6 bases, there was a span of 9 bases. Germline V lookup: CDR1 DFQATT, CDR2 SNEGSKA (reference sequence). The CDR3 spans 12 residues.

This clonotype was detected many times. The chain links TRBV18 to TRBJ1-6, with 7 bases identical to TRBD1. Germline values: CDR1 KGHSH, CDR2 LQKENI. After removal of 2 bases from V and 2 bases from J, the junction contained 15 bases not matched to a gene. This CDR3 has 20 amino acids. Written as DNA, the CDR3 is TGTGCCAGCTCACCAACCCCTTGGGACAGCCCGAACACCTATAATTCACCCCTCCACTTT. Its protein is CASSPTPWDSPNTYNSPLHF.

There are a few counts of this clonotype. The chain has TRBV2 and TRBJ1-2, with 7 bases aligning to TRBD1. The J segment lost 3 bases and the V segment lost 8 bases, leaving 12 bases of the junction unmatched. CDR1 is SNHLY and CDR2 is FYNNEI in the germline V gene. The CDR3 loop spans 15 amino acids. This CDR3 is CASGGDRDDHYGYTF. The DNA for the CDR3 is TGTGCCAGCGGGGGAGACAGGGACGACCACTATGGCTACACCTTC.

This clonotype showed up many times. The V and J genes are TRBV20-1 and TRBJ1-6; 9 bases align to TRBD1. Germline CDR1 is DFQATT and CDR2 is SNEGSKA (reference sequence). The CDR3 length is 15 residues. The V gene end was trimmed by 5 bases and the J gene end by 3 bases; junction bases not matched to a gene: 5. CDR3 DNA sequence: TGCAGTGCTGCCGGGACAGGGAGCTATAATTCACCCCTCCACTTT. Translation gives CSAAGTGSYNSPLHF.

There are many counts of this clonotype. The CDR3 DNA is TGTGCCAGGGGCCGCGCGGGGGAGTTCACGGATACGCAGTATTTT. Amino acids: CARGRAGEFTDTQYF. This chain joins TRBV11-2 and TRBJ2-3; 7 bases are shared with TRBD2. The V and J ends lost 9 bases and 6 bases, in that order; junction bases with no gene match: 15. This CDR3 contains 15 residues. Germline assignment: CDR1 SGHAT and CDR2 FQNNGV.

This clonotype was observed many times. The rearrangement uses TRBV4-1 and TRBJ1-4; unclear D gene. The CDR3 is 14 amino acids. Trimming cost V 0 bases and J 8 bases, with 10 bases left between them. Germline CDR1 MGHRA, CDR2 YSYEKL. CDR3: CASSQDWTAEKLFF. The DNA for the CDR3 is TGCGCCAGCAGCCAAGATTGGACGGCCGAAAAACTGTTTTTT.

The chain employs TRBV5-4 and TRBJ2-1, with a possible D match to TRBD1 (5 bases). The ends were cut back, 4 bases at V and 13 bases at J, with 15 bases in the middle. There are 12 residues in the CDR3. Germline values: CDR1 SGHNT, CDR2 YYREEE (reference sequence). DNA of the CDR3: TGTGCCAGCAGCGTTGAGCCCAGGGCCCAGTTCTTC. Its protein is CASSVEPRAQFF.

This clonotype has a count of ten or more. The chain has TRBV14 and TRBJ1-1, with TRBD1 matching 7 bases. Trimming cost V 4 bases and J 5 bases; bases outside gene matches: 10. The length of the CDR3 is 15 residues. Germline V gene sequence: CDR1 SGHDN, CDR2 FVKESK. The CDR3 region has the DNA TGTGCCAGCAGCCTGGCGGGAGGGGGCTATACTGAAGCTTTCTTT. Residues: CASSLAGGGYTEAFF.

This clonotype was observed at least ten times. The chain couples TRBV14 to TRBJ2-7; 11 bases match TRBD2. Per the germline V gene, CDR1 is SGHDN and CDR2 is FVKESK. After removal of 2 bases from V and 6 bases from J, the junction contained 15 bases not matched to a gene. There are 18 residues in the CDR3. CDR3 loop: CASSQLPSGGRLRGEQYF. As DNA, the CDR3 is TGTGCCAGCAGCCAACTTCCTAGCGGGGGGCGCCTTAGAGGCGAGCAGTACTTC.

This clonotype was picked up many times. This chain joins TRBV10-3 and TRBJ2-3; 8 bases are shared with TRBD1. This CDR3 comprises 15 residues. Looked up from germline, CDR1 is ENHRY and CDR2 is SYGVKD. After removal of 3 bases from V and 6 bases from J, the junction contained 8 bases not matched to a gene. The CDR3 nucleotides are TGTGCCATCAGTGATAGAGTTAGACAGGGGGATACGCAGTATTTT. As protein: CAISDRVRQGDTQYF.

This clonotype was seen repeatedly, ten times or more. This rearrangement joins TRBV3-1 to TRBJ2-1, with 8 positions matching TRBD2. The ends lost 6 bases at V and 1 base at J; junction bases unmatched: 5. Germline V gene sequence: CDR1 LGHDT, CDR2 YNNKEL (reference sequence). The CDR3 is 15 residues long. CDR3 nucleotide sequence: TGTGCCAGCAGTCCCGGCGGGGGGTCCTACAATGAGCAGTTCTTC. Translated, it gives CASSPGGGSYNEQFF.

This clonotype was counted ten times or more. V gene TRBV29-1 combines with J gene TRBJ1-5, with 7 bases matching TRBD1. V was pared by 5 bases and J by 5 bases, with 3 bases of the junction left unmatched. There are 12 residues in the CDR3. The germline CDR1 and CDR2 sequences are SQVTM and ANQGSEA. The CDR3 sequence: CSVRQGDQPQHF. DNA of the CDR3: TGCAGCGTTCGGCAGGGGGATCAGCCCCAGCATTTT.

At least ten counts were recorded for this clonotype. The CDR3 spells CSVREGAGSGYTF. CDR3 in DNA: TGCAGCGTGAGAGAGGGGGCCGGATCTGGCTACACCTTC. The chain links TRBV29-1 to TRBJ1-2, with 7 bases aligning to TRBD1. CDR3 length: 13 amino acids. CDR1 and CDR2 from the germline V gene are SQVTM and ANQGSEA. The ends lost 6 bases at V and 7 bases at J; junction bases unmatched: 11.

This clonotype occurred a few times. V usage is TRBV4-2 and J usage is TRBJ2-3; D is tentatively TRBD1 or TRBD2 (5 bases each). The CDR3 extends over 15 amino acids. Trimming took 0 bases from V and 4 from J, leaving 11 bases between them. The germline V gene encodes CDR1 LGHNA and CDR2 YNFKEQ. CDR3 sequence (DNA): TGTGCCAGCAGCCAAGAGTCCGGGGCCGCAGATACGCAGTATTTT. Translating it yields CASSQESGAADTQYF.

This clonotype was found many times. The chain carries TRBV6-1 and TRBJ2-3, with a weak D call TRBD2 (6 bases). Germline CDR1 reads MNHNS; CDR2 reads SASEGT. Trimming cost V 7 bases and J 4 bases, with 9 bases left between them. The CDR3 totals 12 residues. CDR3 protein: CASMRGPDTQYF. The CDR3 DNA follows: TGTGCCAGCATGCGGGGCCCAGATACGCAGTATTTT.

The chain combines TRBV20-1 with TRBJ1-6, with a weak D call TRBD1 (5 bases). Trimming removed 7 bases at V and 9 bases at J, with 16 bases between. Per germline, CDR1 DFQATT and CDR2 SNEGSKA (reference sequence). The length of the CDR3 is 13 residues. As DNA, the CDR3 is TGCAGTGGGGGTGGGGACTCGGGTTCACCCCTCCACTTT. This sequence encodes CSGGGDSGSPLHF.

This rearrangement joins TRBV20-1 to TRBJ2-7; D not resolved. The CDR3 consists of 15 residues. Germline V gene sequence: CDR1 DFQATT, CDR2 SNEGSKA (reference sequence). Deletions cut 5 bases from V and 5 bases from J, with 22 bases between. The CDR3 DNA is TGCAGTGCTCAAGGACGGACCAACTACCGAGACGAGCAGTACTTC. It codes for CSAQGRTNYRDEQYF.

The V and J genes are TRBV5-6 and TRBJ1-2; D ambiguous. This CDR3 has 12 residues. The ends were cut back, 1 base at V and 9 bases at J, with 10 bases in the middle. CDR1 is SGHDT and CDR2 is YYEEEE in the germline V gene. In DNA, the CDR3 is TGTGCCAGCAGCTTGCGGCCAGACAGCTACACCTTC. The encoded protein is CASSLRPDSYTF.

The V and J genes are TRBV7-9 and TRBJ2-7, with D unresolved. There are 16 residues in the CDR3. V dropped 5 bases and J dropped 1 base, with 18 bases sitting between them. Germline lookup yields CDR1 SEHNR and CDR2 FQNEAQ (reference sequence). CDR3: CASSTNRVERSYEQYF. The CDR3 nucleotides read TGTGCCAGCAGCACGAACCGAGTCGAGAGGTCCTACGAGCAGTACTTC.

This clonotype was seen repeatedly, ten times or more. The chain carries TRBV7-9 and TRBJ1-4; 9 bases agree with TRBD1. The junction had 8 bases not matched to a gene; V was cut back by 7 bases and J by 5 bases. The CDR3 has 15 amino acids. The germline V gene encodes CDR1 SEHNR and CDR2 FQNEAQ (reference sequence). As DNA, the CDR3 is TGTGCCAGCACCCCTCGTGGGACAGGGAATGAAAAACTGTTTTTT. Amino acids: CASTPRGTGNEKLFF.

This clonotype was seen only a few times. V usage is TRBV7-8 and J usage is TRBJ2-3; tentative D call: TRBD1 (5 bases). Germline CDR1 and CDR2: SGHVS and FQNEAQ. This CDR3 has 15 residues. V gave up 3 bases and J gave up 1 base, with 11 bases separating them. In nucleotides, the CDR3 is TGTGCCAGCAGCTTCCTCAGGGCAGGCACAGATACGCAGTATTTT. It yields the protein CASSFLRAGTDTQYF.

This clonotype has a count of ten or more. The CDR3 DNA follows: TGTGCCAGCAGTGCGGGGGTGTACACTGAAGCTTTCTTT. It is translated as CASSAGVYTEAFF. The chain carries TRBV6-2 or TRBV6-3 and TRBJ1-1, with D possibly being TRBD1 (5 bases). The length of the CDR3 is 13 residues. Per the germline V gene, CDR1 is MNHEY and CDR2 is SVGEGT. Trimming left V 5 bases short and J 3 bases short, with 10 bases between.

The J gene is TRBJ2-3, the V gene TRBV28, with TRBD1 matching 7 bases. CDR1 is MDHEN and CDR2 is SYDVKM in the germline V gene. The CDR3 covers 12 residues. With 9 bases clipped from V and 2 bases from J, the junction kept 2 bases outside the gene matches. CDR3 in amino acids: CASGQDTDTQYF. For the CDR3, the DNA is TGTGCCAGTGGACAGGACACAGATACGCAGTATTTT.